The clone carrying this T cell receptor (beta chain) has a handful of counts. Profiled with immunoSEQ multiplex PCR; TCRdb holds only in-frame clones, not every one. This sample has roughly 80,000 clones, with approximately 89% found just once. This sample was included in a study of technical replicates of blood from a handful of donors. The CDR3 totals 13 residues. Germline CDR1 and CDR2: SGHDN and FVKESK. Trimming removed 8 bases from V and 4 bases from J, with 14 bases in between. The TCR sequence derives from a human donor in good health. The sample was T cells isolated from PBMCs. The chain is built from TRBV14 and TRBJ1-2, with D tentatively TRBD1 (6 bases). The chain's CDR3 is CASGLGQFYGYTF. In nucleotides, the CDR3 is TGTGCCAGCGGGCTGGGACAATTCTATGGCTACACCTTC.